This T cell receptor (beta chain) was captured in a study of blood T cell repertoires in COVID-19. Study-wide context: Spain, Italy and the United States supplied samples that represented acute and convalescent COVID-19. PBMCs, B-cell-depleted T cells, or T cells were the source of the cDNA or gDNA that made up the material.

This clone came up a few times. Authors' processing steps: Reference gene primer amplification yielded estimated nucleated cell counts. Some clones are missing from TCRdb's copy, which holds only in-frame ones; the method was immunoSEQ multiplex PCR. Clonal size and the V and J genes are those of that table, whereas D and trimming came from the DNA. The sample carries about 170,000 clones, around 77% recorded once. The V gene end was trimmed by 4 bases and the J gene end by 6 bases; junction bases not matched to a gene: 5. Germline loops: CDR1 SNHLY, CDR2 FYNNEI. The CDR3 runs 14 residues. This TCR was sampled from an older man with acute or convalescent COVID-19. Sequencing was carried out using peripheral blood. This chain links TRBV2 with TRBJ1-5; 8 bases are a match to TRBD1. The CDR3 region is CASSGQGSSQPQHF. As DNA, the CDR3 is TGTGCCAGCAGTGGACAGGGGAGTTCTCAGCCCCAGCATTTT.